The 4 T cell receptor beta chains below come from one sample, sequenced in a study of shared clonotypes between healthy human individuals (dated by TCRdb to about 2020). The library was generated by the immunoSEQ multiplex PCR assay. In TCRdb, the immuneACCESS table is reduced to in-frame sequences with V and J assigned. These tables do not hold every clone; where another copy was compared, an unresolved V gene accounts for under half, and the others remain unexplained. Here the sample has roughly 520,000 clones; about 96% occur a single time. The top ten clones comprise 0.055% to 0.075% of the sample. The sample was naive CD4+ T cells sorted from blood. The sample's cell subset or site label, in plain terms: CD45RA+ positively selected. These receptors originate from a woman in her twenties or thirties in good health.

The sample holds a few counts of this clone. The chain has TRBV4-1 and TRBJ1-5; D might be TRBD1 (5 bases). The germline V and J ends were trimmed by 4 bases and 9 bases, with 16 bases remaining between them. CDR3 length: 14 amino acids. Germline V gene sequence: CDR1 MGHRA, CDR2 YSYEKL. The CDR3 DNA reads TGCGCCAGCAGCCGGGGGACGGGGAGTCGGCCCCAGCATTTT. Its translation: CASSRGTGSRPQHF.

V is TRBV7-9 and J is TRBJ2-7; TRBD2 agrees at 10 bases. Trimming took 3 bases from V and 2 from J; bases not matched to a gene: 7. There are 16 residues in the CDR3. Germline CDR1 and CDR2: SEHNR and FQNEAQ (reference sequence). CDR3 amino acids: CASSFSPSGGPYEQYF. DNA of the CDR3: TGTGCCAGCAGCTTTTCCCCTAGCGGGGGTCCCTACGAGCAGTACTTC.

V and J are TRBV19 and TRBJ1-1, with D unclear. This CDR3 comprises 12 residues. From germline, CDR1 is LNHDA and CDR2 SQIVND (reference sequence). Trimming took off 3 bases at V and 7 bases at J, with 9 bases between the two ends. CDR3 sequence reads: CASSIVPREAFF. CDR3 in DNA: TGTGCCAGTAGTATCGTCCCCCGTGAAGCTTTCTTT.

The gene calls are TRBV5-1 and TRBJ2-1; TRBD2 might be the D (5 bases). The CDR3 length is 15 residues. Germline V lookup: CDR1 SGHRS, CDR2 YFSETQ. Trimming shortened V by 1 base and J by 5 bases, and 13 bases separated the two germline ends. Here the CDR3 reads CASSLSAGNNNEQFF. The CDR3 DNA is TGCGCCAGCAGCTTGTCGGCCGGGAATAACAATGAGCAGTTCTTC.